A selection of T cell receptor beta chains follows, all from one sample in a study of OX40 agonist ivuxolimab in advanced cancers. Profiled with immunoSEQ multiplex PCR; TCRdb holds only in-frame clones, not every one. The table records about 86,000 clones, roughly 92% of them present only once. This specimen was CD4+ or CD8+ T cells sorted from blood, taken in a trial of the OX40 agonist ivuxolimab. The receptors stem from an adult with an advanced solid tumor such as melanoma, head and neck, liver or kidney cancer. Each CDR3 is given with its conserved first and last residue. Each record gives: J gene, D gene, V gene, CDR3 DNA, CDR3 protein. D genes are given only for firm matches.

j_call: TRBJ1-2; d_call: TRBD1; v_call: TRBV7-9; cdr3_nt: TGTGCCAGCAGCTTAGCGGCAGGGGGCAACTATGGCTACACCTTC; cdr3_aa: CASSLAAGGNYGYTF
j_call: TRBJ1-4; d_call: NA; v_call: TRBV19; cdr3_nt: TGTGCCAGTAGTATTGGGGCAGGGAATGAAAAACTGTTTTTT; cdr3_aa: CASSIGAGNEKLFF
j_call: TRBJ2-5; d_call: NA; v_call: TRBV18; cdr3_nt: TGTGCCAGCTCACCACAGGGCCAAGAGACCCAGTACTTC; cdr3_aa: CASSPQGQETQYF
j_call: TRBJ2-1; d_call: TRBD2; v_call: TRBV19; cdr3_nt: TGTGCCAGTAGTAACGGGGTCGGGACTAGCGGTATCAATGAGCAGTTCTTC; cdr3_aa: CASSNGVGTSGINEQFF
j_call: TRBJ2-7; d_call: TRBD2; v_call: TRBV6-5; cdr3_nt: TGTGCCAGCAGTTACTCGTCTAGCGGGAGCTCCTACGAGCAGTACTTC; cdr3_aa: CASSYSSSGSSYEQYF
j_call: TRBJ1-1; d_call: NA; v_call: TRBV18; cdr3_nt: TGTGCCAGCTCACCACCGCAGGGGTGGGGTAAGGACACTGAAGCTTTCTTT; cdr3_aa: CASSPPQGWGKDTEAFF
j_call: TRBJ2-5; d_call: TRBD2; v_call: TRBV18; cdr3_nt: TGTGCCAGCTCATTGCTAGCGGGAGTGGAAGAGACCCAGTACTTC; cdr3_aa: CASSLLAGVEETQYF
j_call: TRBJ2-2; d_call: NA; v_call: TRBV11-2; cdr3_nt: TGTGCCAGCAGCTCCCAACTCACCGGGGAGCTGTTTTTT; cdr3_aa: CASSSQLTGELFF
j_call: TRBJ2-7; d_call: NA; v_call: TRBV18; cdr3_nt: TGTGCCAGCTCACCCGGAACTCAAGCCTACGAGCAGTACTTC; cdr3_aa: CASSPGTQAYEQYF
j_call: TRBJ2-1; d_call: NA; v_call: TRBV6-4; cdr3_nt: TGTGCCATCCCGAGGGACTTCGAGCAGTTCTTC; cdr3_aa: CAIPRDFEQFF
j_call: TRBJ2-1; d_call: TRBD1; v_call: TRBV19; cdr3_nt: TGTGCCAGTAGATTAGCTCATGGACAGGGGGGCTATGAGCAGTTCTTC; cdr3_aa: CASRLAHGQGGYEQFF
j_call: TRBJ2-1; d_call: TRBD2; v_call: TRBV28; cdr3_nt: TGTGCCAGCAGAACTAGCGGGAGCTCCTACAATGAGCAGTTCTTC; cdr3_aa: CASRTSGSSYNEQFF
j_call: TRBJ1-2; d_call: TRBD1; v_call: TRBV28; cdr3_nt: TGTGCCACCCCCCTACCTCGGGGACAGGGAGGGTATGGCTACACCTTC; cdr3_aa: CATPLPRGQGGYGYTF
j_call: TRBJ1-2; d_call: NA; v_call: TRBV7-9; cdr3_nt: TGTGCCAGCACCCCGCTGGACAGCTACACCTTC; cdr3_aa: CASTPLDSYTF